Below, 2 T cell receptor beta chains from the same sample are listed, as sequenced in a study of early T cells in non-severe SARS-CoV-2 infection. TCRdb redid the calling of the 5' RACE reads with MiXCR, one entry per CDR3 protein. This table holds under 65,000 distinct CDR3 sequences, approximately 12% found once. The material sequenced was whole blood. Every receptor here comes from an adult who was a healthcare worker with PCR-confirmed SARS-CoV-2 infection or an uninfected control (not recorded which).

This clonotype has more than one count but fewer than ten. This chain joins TRBV24-1 and TRBJ2-7, with 10 bases identical to TRBD2. CDR3 length: 18 residues. CDR1 is KGHDR, CDR2 SFDVKD, per germline. The junction had 13 bases not matched to a gene; V was cut back by 4 bases and J by 2 bases. The CDR3 region is CATSDRIGLAEKPYEQYF. The CDR3 bases are TGTGCCACCAGTGACCGTATCGGACTAGCGGAAAAGCCCTACGAGCAGTACTTC.

This chain joins TRBV6-2 or TRBV6-3 and TRBJ2-2; weak D call: TRBD2 (5 bases). Germline V gene data show CDR1 as MNHEY and CDR2 as SVGEGT. The CDR3 spans 15 residues. The ends were cut back, 4 bases at V and 2 bases at J, with 11 bases in the middle. The CDR3 DNA reads as TGTGCCAGCAGTTCGGGCTGGACTAACACCGGGGAGCTGTTTTTT. It encodes CASSSGWTNTGELFF.